The clone carrying this TCR beta chain was seen once. Its antigen is undetermined. TCRdb keeps only in-frame clones here, not all; method: immunoSEQ multiplex PCR. The sample holds roughly 2,300,000 clones, around 92% seen once. This specimen comes from a study of shared clonotypes between healthy human individuals. Study summary: Donors had three CD4 naive, three CD4 memory, two CD8 naive and one CD8 memory plate apiece.

Broader study findings: Having only a few donors restricted how much genetic and exposure-history diversity was captured. Sequencing depth was expected to influence donor clonotype sharing.

Germline V gene lookup returns CDR1 SEHNR and CDR2 FQNEAQ (reference sequence). V dropped 3 bases and J dropped 2; count of bases not matched to a gene: 2. The CDR3 is 14 residues long. Naive CD4+ cells were CD45RA-selected; the remaining cells were memory. The V and J genes are TRBV7-9 and TRBJ2-7; TRBD1 matches 9 bases. This sequence originates from a man aged 18 to 29 in good health. Some clones in this sample may be carry-over from other donors' samples. The sequencing sample was made of naive CD4+ T cells from PBMCs. Regarding subset: CD45RA+ positively selected. DNA for the CDR3: TGTGCCAGCAGCTTTTGGGACAGGGCCTACGAGCAGTACTTC. Protein: CASSFWDRAYEQYF.